This TCR beta chain derives from a study of T-cell memory formation after mild COVID-19. Background on the study: The TCR clusters were mostly specific to one donor. Study conclusions and caveats: Second-wave clones with a day 37 peak had unconfirmed SARS-CoV-2 specificity. Chiefly within CM and EM were the contracting CD4+ clones; CD8+ ones were within EMRA.

5'RACE primed at constant segments yielded TCR alpha and TCR beta cDNA libraries bearing sample barcodes and UMIs. TCRdb recomputed calls from the 5' RACE reads with MiXCR, one row per CDR3 protein. The repertoire includes hundreds of thousands of distinct CDR3 sequences, less than 25% of them detected once, and about 8.4% sits in the top ten. With regard to this clonotype: Its antigen is unknown.

This clonotype originated in an adult woman who had mild COVID-19 (a few samples of this study predate the infection). Cell type and time point are not known. Sequenced material: PBMCs or a T cell subset sorted from them (not recorded which).

For the CDR3, the DNA is TGCAGTGCTAGCCCAGCAGGGCTAAGCTCTGGGGCCAACGTCCTGACTTTC. Amino acid sequence: CSASPAGLSSGANVLTF. J is TRBJ2-6 and V is TRBV20-1, with TRBD1 as a possible D gene (5 bases). Germline V gene data show CDR1 as DFQATT and CDR2 as SNEGSKA (reference sequence). V lost 3 bases to trimming and J lost 0 bases, with 15 bases between them. The CDR3 sequence is 17 residues long.